The 26 T cell receptor beta chains below come from one sample, sequenced in a study of T cell repertoires in cytomegalovirus infection. TCRdb re-called the reads with MiXCR, one entry per CDR3 protein. The profile covers fewer than 550,000 distinct CDR3 sequences, with around 32% appearing a single time and 12% to 15% taken by the ten largest. Sequenced input: PBMCs. The receptors stem from a human donor in good health (CMV status not recorded). Some clones in this sample may be carry-over from other donors' samples.

A few counts support this clonotype. The chain is built from TRBV4-1 and TRBJ2-3, with a possible D match to TRBD2 (6 bases). Per germline, CDR1 MGHRA and CDR2 YSYEKL. The CDR3 length is 16 residues. Deletions cut 1 base from V and 5 bases from J, with 16 bases between. The CDR3 DNA reads as TGCGCCAGCAGCCAAGTTTTTGTGGGGACTTTAGATACGCAGTATTTT. Protein product: CASSQVFVGTLDTQYF.

As concerns this clonotype: The germline gene is not matched at one end of the junction; a read error may be the cause. The chain combines TRBV7-8 with TRBJ2-5; D perhaps matches TRBD2 (5 bases). The CDR3 is 18 residues long. Germline lookup yields CDR1 SGHVS and CDR2 FQNEAQ. This CDR3 is CASILANLREGAQETQYF. CDR3 DNA: TGTGCCAGCATCTTAGCGAACCTGCGTGAGGGAGCTCAAGAGACCCAGTACTTC.

The rearrangement joins TRBV6-1 to TRBJ1-2; 9 bases fit TRBD1. Per the germline V gene, CDR1 is MNHNS and CDR2 is SASEGT. This CDR3 has 13 residues. V was pared by 5 bases and J by 9 bases, with 7 bases of the junction left unmatched. The CDR3 sequence: CASSWYRGHSYTF. In DNA form, the CDR3 reads TGTGCCAGCAGTTGGTACAGGGGGCACAGCTACACCTTC.

The table lists this clonotype with a few counts. The chain joins TRBV6-2 or TRBV6-3 to TRBJ1-6; D uncertain. The CDR3 consists of 12 residues. With 8 bases removed from V and 7 bases from J, the gap between germline ends came to 9 bases. Per germline, CDR1 MNHEY and CDR2 SVGEGT. DNA of the CDR3: TGTGCCAGCCTGCAAAGGAATTCACCCCTCCACTTT. Protein product: CASLQRNSPLHF.

This clonotype was found a few times. The chain couples TRBV28 to TRBJ1-6; no definite D call. The V and J ends lost 5 bases and 5 bases respectively, with 7 bases between them. The CDR3 contains 13 residues. Germline V lookup: CDR1 MDHEN, CDR2 SYDVKM. This CDR3 reads CASSDTDNSPLHF. The CDR3 coding sequence is TGTGCCAGCAGTGACACGGATAATTCACCCCTCCACTTT.

The chain recombines TRBV6-2 or TRBV6-3 with TRBJ1-1; D remains ambiguous. Deletions cut 6 bases from V and 0 bases from J, with 14 bases between. CDR3 size: 15 residues. The germline gives CDR1 MNHEY, CDR2 SVGEGT. The CDR3 spells CASSPLWIMNTEAFF. The CDR3 coding sequence is TGTGCCAGCAGCCCCCTATGGATAATGAACACTGAAGCTTTCTTT.

This clonotype was seen a handful of times. The rearrangement joins TRBV4-1 to TRBJ1-2, with 9 positions matching TRBD1. J was trimmed by 5 bases and V by 3 bases; bases with no gene match: 4. Germline lookup yields CDR1 MGHRA and CDR2 YSYEKL. CDR3 length equals 14 residues. The CDR3 loop is CASSHRDRDYGYTF. The CDR3 DNA is TGCGCCAGCAGCCACCGGGACAGGGATTATGGCTACACCTTC.

This clonotype turned up a few times. V and J are TRBV28 and TRBJ1-6; no clear D. CDR1 MDHEN and CDR2 SYDVKM come from the germline V gene. There are 13 residues in the CDR3. V was clipped by 3 bases and J by 7 bases, with 7 bases between them. The CDR3 protein is CASSFTWNSPLHF. CDR3 nucleotide sequence: TGTGCCAGCAGTTTTACCTGGAATTCACCCCTCCACTTT.

This clonotype was found a few times. This chain links TRBV11-2 with TRBJ2-5, with D perhaps matching TRBD2 (6 bases). The CDR3 contains 15 residues. The V end lost 3 bases, the J end lost 2 bases, and 13 bases lay between the germline ends. From germline, CDR1 is SGHAT and CDR2 FQNNGV. CDR3 DNA sequence: TGTGCCAGCAGCTTCGGGCGGGGTCGTCAAGAGACCCAGTACTTC. This encodes CASSFGRGRQETQYF.

The chain is built from TRBV7-6 and TRBJ2-3; 7 positions match TRBD2. CDR1 and CDR2 (germline): SGHVS, FNYEAQ. The CDR3 runs 14 residues. J lost 2 bases, V lost 6 bases, and 5 bases had no gene match. CDR3 region: CASRGGGNTDTQYF. CDR3 bases: TGTGCCAGCAGAGGCGGGGGAAACACAGATACGCAGTATTTT.

This chain links TRBV7-9 with TRBJ2-1; D might be TRBD1 or TRBD2, each matching 5 bases. The length of the CDR3 is 15 residues. In germline, CDR1 is SEHNR, CDR2 FQNEAQ (reference sequence). The V gene lost 2 bases and the J gene lost 2 bases, with 10 bases spanning the gap. The CDR3 reads CASSLNGDPYNEQFF. The DNA of the CDR3 is TGTGCCAGCAGCTTAAACGGGGACCCCTACAATGAGCAGTTCTTC.

The rearrangement joins TRBV27 to TRBJ2-2; D possibly uses TRBD1 or TRBD2 (5 bases each). V was cut by 8 bases and J by 1 base, with 11 bases left in between. The CDR3 extends over 14 amino acids. Germline V gene sequence: CDR1 MNHEY, CDR2 SMNVEV (reference sequence). CDR3: CASGGRRNTGELFF. Written as DNA, the CDR3 is TGTGCCAGCGGGGGACGGAGGAACACCGGGGAGCTGTTTTTT.

As concerns this clonotype: The CDR3 ends on some other residue instead of the conserved phenylalanine or tryptophan, so this is likely a read error. The chain joins TRBV7-3 to TRBJ2-7, with 8 bases identical to TRBD1. J gave up 7 bases and V 4 bases, and 9 bases lay outside the gene matches. The germline V gene encodes CDR1 SGHTA and CDR2 FQGTGA. CDR3 length: 14 amino acids. CDR3 in amino acids: CASSSQQGVGEQYL. The CDR3 DNA follows: TGTGCCAGCAGCTCGCAACAGGGGGTAGGGGAGCAGTACTTA.

This clonotype was counted many times. The chain employs TRBV7-2 and TRBJ1-1, with D possibly being TRBD1 (5 bases). This CDR3 contains 15 residues. Germline values: CDR1 SGHTA, CDR2 FQGNSA. The V end lost 1 base, the J end lost 4 bases, and 13 bases lay between the germline ends. CDR3 region: CASSLDLGVSTEAFF. In nucleotides, the CDR3 is TGTGCCAGCAGCTTAGACCTAGGGGTTAGCACTGAAGCTTTCTTT.

This clonotype has more than one count but fewer than ten. DNA for the CDR3: TGTGCCAGCAAGCGACAGGGGCTAGGGGCGGAAGATACGCAGTATTTT. Amino acid sequence: CASKRQGLGAEDTQYF. The chain is built from TRBV6-2 or TRBV6-3 and TRBJ2-3; 8 nucleotides match TRBD1. Trimming removed 7 bases from V and 5 bases from J; junction bases left unmatched: 14. The germline V gene encodes CDR1 MNHEY and CDR2 SVGEGT. This CDR3 is 16 amino acids long.

This clonotype was detected many times. V gene TRBV6-5 combines with J gene TRBJ2-2, with 9 bases aligning to TRBD2. This CDR3 spans 14 amino acids. Unmatched junction bases numbered 4, after V lost 6 bases and J lost 5 bases. Germline CDR1 and CDR2: MNHEY and SVGAGI. The CDR3 DNA follows: TGTGCCAGCAGCCCGGGACTAGCAACCGGGGAGCTGTTTTTT. It is translated as CASSPGLATGELFF.

This clonotype was seen only a few times. This rearrangement joins TRBV19 to TRBJ1-5, with 7 bases matching TRBD1. Per germline, CDR1 LNHDA and CDR2 SQIVND (reference sequence). The CDR3 loop spans 15 amino acids. V lost 5 bases to trimming and J lost 5 bases; unmatched junction nucleotides: 9. DNA for the CDR3: TGTGCCAGTAGTTCCCGGGACAGCCGCTATCAGCCCCAGCATTTT. It codes for CASSSRDSRYQPQHF.

In regard to this clonotype: A much bigger clone sits one base away, suggesting this may be a read error. J is TRBJ2-7 and V is TRBV7-2; perhaps TRBD2 as D (5 bases). Germline V CDR1 and CDR2: SGHTA, FQGNSA. The CDR3 has 16 residues. With 1 base removed from V and 0 bases from J, the gap between germline ends came to 13 bases. CDR3 sequence: CASSLDRGTASYEQYF. The CDR3 DNA reads as TGTGCCAGCAGCTTAGACCGGGGAACCGCCTCCTACGAGCAGTACTTC.

The chain employs TRBV12-3 or TRBV12-4 and TRBJ2-5, with D maybe TRBD2 (7 bases). Between the trimmed V and J ends, which lost 7 bases and 4 bases, there was a span of 19 bases. This CDR3 region has 15 residues. DNA of the CDR3: TGTGCCAGCAACCTTGGGCGGGGGCCCTTAGAGACCCAGTACTTC. This codes for CASNLGRGPLETQYF.

This clonotype was detected only a few times. This chain joins TRBV5-1 and TRBJ2-5; D might be TRBD1 (5 bases). V was shortened by 0 bases and J by 4 bases, with 13 bases between the two germline ends. The CDR3 runs to 15 residues. The V gene's germline CDR1 is SGHRS and CDR2 YFSETQ. The CDR3, as DNA: TGCGCCAGCAGCTTGGATGGACAAATGGGAGAGACCCAGTACTTC. Its translation: CASSLDGQMGETQYF.

In DNA form, the CDR3 reads TGCGCCAGCAGCCAAGGCCCGGGAGATGGCTACACCTTC. Amino acids: CASSQGPGDGYTF. J is TRBJ1-2 and V is TRBV4-1; no clear D. Trimming took 1 base from V and 6 from J, leaving 9 bases between them. From germline, CDR1 is MGHRA and CDR2 YSYEKL. There are 13 residues in the CDR3.

This clonotype appeared once. One end of the junction fails to match germline, which may point to a read error. The chain combines TRBV6-2 or TRBV6-3 with TRBJ1-5, with 9 bases matching TRBD1. Germline CDR1 MNHEY, CDR2 SVGEGT. The CDR3 is 14 amino acids. The CDR3 protein is CAIDRTGGHHPQHF. CDR3 coding DNA: TGTGCCATCGACCGCACAGGGGGCCATCATCCCCAGCATTTT.

This clonotype has a count of ten or more. V gene TRBV12-3 or TRBV12-4 combines with J gene TRBJ1-1; D may be TRBD1 (5 bases). The CDR3 loop spans 14 amino acids. V dropped 3 bases and J dropped 0 bases, with 8 bases sitting between them. The CDR3 sequence: CASSLRGMNTEAFF. CDR3 nucleotide sequence: TGTGCCAGCAGTTTGAGGGGAATGAACACTGAAGCTTTCTTT.

This rearrangement joins TRBV7-9 to TRBJ1-4; possibly TRBD1 for D (5 bases). The germline V gene encodes CDR1 SEHNR and CDR2 FQNEAQ (reference sequence). The V end lost 5 bases, the J end lost 7 bases, and 17 bases lay between the germline ends. The CDR3 totals 15 residues. In nucleotides, the CDR3 is TGTGCCAGCAGCATACCCTGGGGACTAAGTGAAAAACTGTTTTTT. Protein product: CASSIPWGLSEKLFF.

In DNA, the CDR3 is TGTGCCAGCAGCTGGCGGGGGGGCCTGCAGGAGACCCAGTACTTC. Translation gives CASSWRGGLQETQYF. V is TRBV7-7 and J is TRBJ2-5; 9 bases line up with TRBD2. The germline CDR1 and CDR2 sequences are SSHAT and FNYEAQ (reference sequence). The CDR3 loop spans 15 amino acids. The J segment lost 5 bases and the V segment lost 4 bases, leaving 8 bases of the junction unmatched.

In its sample, this clonotype was seen many times. The V gene is TRBV7-9, the J gene TRBJ2-5, with D tentatively TRBD1 (5 bases). Germline CDR1 and CDR2: SEHNR and FQNEAQ (reference sequence). The V gene lost 5 bases and the J gene lost 5 bases, with 9 bases spanning the gap. The CDR3 loop spans 12 amino acids. The CDR3 reads CASSPQVETQYF. For the CDR3, the DNA is TGTGCCAGCAGCCCACAGGTGGAGACCCAGTACTTC. The complete variable domain, with remaining parts taken from reference TRBV7-9 and TRBJ2-5, reads DTGVSQNPRHKITKRGQNVTFRCDPISEHNRLYWYRQTLGQGPEFLTYFQNEAQLEKSRLLSDRFSAERPKGSFSTLEIQRTEQGDSAMYLCASSPQVETQYFGPGTRLLVL.